The source of this T cell receptor (beta chain) is a study of beta chain features in type 1 diabetes. Study-level points and caveats: Relative to healthy donors, patients appeared to have naive, central memory and Treg TCRB repertoires that were more similar. There was a moderate but significant shortening of TCRB CDR3s in all four CD4+ subsets of Type 1 diabetes patients.

This clone turned up a few times. Its antigen is undetermined. As every portion of the isolated RNA was reverse transcribed, the sequencing read expressed TCRB transcripts. Method: immunoSEQ multiplex PCR; TCRdb's copy keeps in-frame clones and lacks some. This table holds about 650,000 clones, around 12% found once. Trimming removed 5 bases from V and 0 bases from J, with 7 bases in between. The CDR3 extends over 13 amino acids. Germline loops: CDR1 SQVTM, CDR2 ANQGSEA. The J gene is TRBJ1-4, the V gene TRBV29-1; D not resolved. The sequencing input was naive CD4+ T cells from blood. This clonotype was sampled from a man aged 30 to 39 with type 1 diabetes. The CDR3 loop is CSVYNPTNEKLFF. The CDR3 bases are TGCAGCGTTTACAATCCAACTAATGAAAAACTGTTTTTT.